The 11 T cell receptor beta chains listed next were all sequenced from one sample in a study of vaccination and CD4 T cells after COVID-19. Their recognized antigens are unknown. Sequence data for DNA of cultured CD4+ T cells were generated by the Oncomine TCR Beta short-read assay. TCRdb processed the PCR reads anew with MiXCR; each CDR3 protein has one entry. The table has under 25,000 distinct CDR3 sequences, about 50% seen once; the top ten hold roughly 13%. This sample's treatment: approximately 10-day PBMC culture with coronavirus spike peptide pools or control peptides (ViraFEST assay). The sample taken for sequencing was cultured CD4+ T cells from blood. Every receptor here comes from a human donor with COVID-19.

In this sample, this clonotype turned up a few times. This chain links TRBV6-2 or TRBV6-3 with TRBJ1-5, with 9 bases aligning to TRBD1. The CDR3 runs 16 residues. Germline assignment: CDR1 MNHEY and CDR2 SVGEGT. V was pared by 0 bases and J by 4 bases, with 4 bases of the junction left unmatched. The CDR3 region is CASSYSWDRVNQPQHF. In nucleotides, the CDR3 is TGTGCCAGCAGTTACTCTTGGGACAGGGTTAATCAGCCCCAGCATTTT.

This clonotype has a handful of counts. The chain combines TRBV12-3 or TRBV12-4 with TRBJ1-1, with D possibly TRBD1 on 6 matching bases. V was trimmed by 2 bases and J by 2 bases, leaving 12 bases between them. The CDR3 is 15 amino acids. CDR3 sequence: CASSLRGTINTEAFF. DNA of the CDR3: TGTGCCAGCAGTTTAAGGGGGACAATTAACACTGAAGCTTTCTTT.

Only a few counts were recorded for this clonotype. The V call is TRBV6-4, the J call TRBJ1-5; D call uncertain. V lost 2 bases and J 2 bases, leaving 4 bases between the germline ends. Germline V gene lookup returns CDR1 MRHNA and CDR2 SNTAGT. This CDR3 is built from 13 residues. CDR3 nucleotides: TGTGCCAGCAGTGACAGGGGCAATCAGCCCCAGCATTTT. Protein sequence: CASSDRGNQPQHF.

The rearrangement links TRBV5-8 to TRBJ2-2; D unresolved. V was shortened by 4 bases and J by 6 bases, with 16 bases between the two germline ends. Germline values: CDR1 SGHTS, CDR2 YDEGEE. The CDR3 sequence is 15 residues long. The CDR3 DNA sequence: TGTGCCAGCAGCCCCGGCGGTAGCCGCTCCGGGGAGCTGTTTTTT. The encoded protein is CASSPGGSRSGELFF.

V and J are TRBV29-1 and TRBJ2-1, with 10 bases identical to TRBD2. The trim removed 1 base at V and 8 bases at J, leaving 11 bases unmatched. The CDR3 is 16 residues long. The germline V gene has CDR1 SQVTM and CDR2 ANQGSEA. The chain's CDR3 is CSVEGLAGDFRDEQFF. The CDR3 DNA is TGCAGCGTTGAAGGGCTAGCGGGGGATTTTAGGGATGAGCAGTTCTTC.

V and J are TRBV4-1 and TRBJ1-6; tentative D call: TRBD1 (5 bases). Trimming removed 5 bases at V and 7 bases at J, with 18 bases between. CDR1 is MGHRA and CDR2 is YSYEKL in the germline V gene. CDR3 length: 16 amino acids. The CDR3 DNA reads as TGCGCCAGCAGCGACCACACCGGGACGCCCAATTCACCCCTCCACTTT. It specifies CASSDHTGTPNSPLHF.

This clonotype was counted only a few times. V usage is TRBV28 and J usage is TRBJ2-5; the D is unclear. Germline V gene sequence: CDR1 MDHEN, CDR2 SYDVKM. The CDR3 runs 14 residues. V lost 7 bases and J lost 3, with 15 bases in between. The CDR3 coding sequence is TGTGCCAGCACCAATCAGAGGAAAGAAGAGACCCAGTACTTC. Translated, it gives CASTNQRKEETQYF.

The rearrangement joins TRBV7-6 to TRBJ1-1; D may be TRBD1 (5 bases). Trimming took off 1 base at V and 7 bases at J, with 10 bases between the two ends. Germline CDR1 is SGHVS and CDR2 is FNYEAQ. This CDR3 spans 13 amino acids. The DNA of the CDR3 is TGTGCCAGCAGCTTAGTGAGTAGGGGTGAAGCTTTCTTT. Its protein product is CASSLVSRGEAFF. The full variable domain, in which reference TRBV7-6 and TRBJ1-1 provide the parts outside the CDR3, is GAGVSQSPRYKVTKRGQDVALRCDPISGHVSLYWYRQALGQGPEFLTYFNYEAQQDKSGLPNDRFSAERPEGSISTLTIQRTEQRDSAMYRCASSLVSRGEAFFGQGTRLTVV.

This clonotype was observed a few times. The V and J genes are TRBV27 and TRBJ2-2, with D hard to call. Trimming left V 1 base short and J 3 bases short, with 6 bases between. The CDR3 covers 14 residues. Germline CDR1 MNHEY, CDR2 SMNVEV (reference sequence). The CDR3 DNA reads TGTGCCAGCAGTTTATACAGATACACCGGGGAGCTGTTTTTT. Its protein is CASSLYRYTGELFF.

The chain combines TRBV6-4 with TRBJ1-1; D remains unclear. Germline loops: CDR1 MRHNA, CDR2 SNTAGT. The CDR3 runs 16 residues. Trimming took 8 bases from V and 0 from J, leaving 19 bases between them. The CDR3 DNA is TGTGCCAGCCCCGCCGCAGTCGATTATATGAACACTGAAGCTTTCTTT. This encodes CASPAAVDYMNTEAFF.

The CDR3 here is CASSETRNSPLHF. The CDR3 DNA reads TGTGCCAGCAGCGAGACACGGAATTCACCCCTCCACTTT. The J gene is TRBJ1-6, the V gene TRBV27; no firm D call. V was trimmed by 6 bases and J by 7 bases, leaving 10 bases between them. Germline V lookup: CDR1 MNHEY, CDR2 SMNVEV (reference sequence). This CDR3 has 13 amino acids.